This T cell receptor (beta chain) was sequenced in a study of T cells in localized non-small cell lung cancer. Findings and caveats of the study: Uninvolved adjacent lung had higher T cell clonality than tumor and all other tissues.

In this sample, this clone turned up a few times. Its matching antigen is unknown. Germline CDR1 SGDLS, CDR2 YYNGEE. The CDR3 is 15 amino acids. The V segment lost 5 bases and the J segment 7 bases; nucleotides outside the gene matches: 6. This table comes from immunoSEQ multiplex PCR, and its TCRdb copy is limited to in-frame clones, with some not included. The data hold approximately 5,200 clones, with less than 50% observed a single time. This chain links TRBV9 with TRBJ1-6, with 10 nucleotides matching TRBD1. This receptor was identified in a man aged 40-75 years with stage I lung adenocarcinoma. The sequences come from lung tumor tissue, collected before any cancer treatment. The CDR3 DNA is TGTGCCAGCAGTGGGCCGACAGGGGGCAATTCACCCCTCCACTTT. It encodes CASSGPTGGNSPLHF.